This T cell receptor (beta chain) emerged from a study of blood T cell repertoires in COVID-19. Whole-study context: The study drew acute and convalescent COVID-19 samples from the United States, Italy and Spain. Sources were T cells, B-cell-depleted T cells, or PBMCs; the material itself was cDNA or gDNA.

V lost 1 base to trimming and J lost 1 base, with 8 bases between them. The CDR3 loop spans 15 amino acids. The germline V gene has CDR1 LGHDT and CDR2 YNNKEL (reference sequence). In the original processing: Scientists estimated how many nucleated cells there were by amplifying reference gene primers. Some clones are missing from TCRdb's copy, which holds only in-frame ones; the method was immunoSEQ multiplex PCR. V and J calls and clone size are copied from that table; D and trimming were computed from the DNA. This sample has 160,000 or so clones, with 70% to 90% found just once. This clone was picked up a small number of times.

The sequencing sample was made of peripheral blood. The V and J genes are TRBV3-1 (or the pseudogene TRBV3-2) and TRBJ1-3; perhaps TRBD1 as D (6 bases). The receptor comes from a man aged 40-50 years with acute or convalescent COVID-19. CDR3 nucleotide sequence: TGTGCCAGCAGCCAAGGAGGGGGTTCTGGAAACACCATATATTTT. Translation: CASSQGGGSGNTIYF.